A selection of T cell receptor beta chains follows, all from one sample in a study of identical twins. TCRdb recomputed calls from the 5' RACE reads with MiXCR, one row per CDR3 protein. The table has approximately 350,000 distinct CDR3 sequences, more than 9% seen once. In addition, the sample was reused for a study of yellow fever vaccine responses in identical twins.

The sequenced sample was CD8+ T cells sorted from blood. These receptors all come from a woman aged 18-29 years in good health. Both conserved end residues are part of each CDR3. D genes are given only for firm matches. Expanded clones get a size class; other rows say once, few or many, or leave the size out.

d_gene	j_gene	abundance	v_gene	CDR3nt	CDR3aa
NA	TRBJ1-2	few	TRBV29-1	TGCAGCGTTGAAGATTGGTCAGGACAGCCCTCTAACTATGGCTACACCTTC	CSVEDWSGQPSNYGYTF
TRBD1	TRBJ2-7	many	TRBV5-1	TGCGCCAGCTCCGGGGGAGACAGGGGTCACGAGCAGTACTTC	CASSGGDRGHEQYF
NA	TRBJ1-2	few	TRBV14	TGTGCCAGCAGCCCGACACTGACAGCCCAGGATGGCTACACCTTC	CASSPTLTAQDGYTF
NA	TRBJ1-1	many	TRBV29-1	TGCAGCGTTGAGTACAGCCCCACTGAAGCTTTCTTT	CSVEYSPTEAFF
TRBD1	TRBJ2-5	NA	TRBV5-1	TGCGCCAGCAGCAAGGGACAGGGGGCCTTGAAGACCCAGTACTTC	CASSKGQGALKTQYF
NA	TRBJ2-3	NA	TRBV28	TGTGCCAGCAGTTTTGGGGGGGGCCCAACTTCGCAGTATTTT	CASSFGGGPTSQYF
NA	TRBJ2-5	NA	TRBV5-1	TGCGCCAGCAGCTTGGTTGTGACAGAGAGGGAAGAGACCCAGTACTTC	CASSLVVTEREETQYF
NA	TRBJ2-5	many	TRBV4-2	TGTGCCAGCAGCCAAGATCTTTCCCCAGAGACCCAGTACTTC	CASSQDLSPETQYF
NA	TRBJ2-1	few	TRBV7-7	TGTGCCAGCAGCTTAGGACGGGGGCGGATCAATGAGCAGTTCTTC	CASSLGRGRINEQFF
TRBD1	TRBJ1-1	few	TRBV12-3/TRBV12-4	TGTGCCAGCAGTTTGGGCCCAGGGGGCGTGTCTGGAGACACTGAAGCTTTCTTT	CASSLGPGGVSGDTEAFF
TRBD2	TRBJ2-3	few	TRBV27	TGTGCCAGCAGTTCGGGCGGGAGGAGCACAGATACGCAGTATTTT	CASSSGGRSTDTQYF
NA	TRBJ2-3	few	TRBV20-1	TGCAGTGCTAGAGACCGTTCCACAGATACGCAGTATTTT	CSARDRSTDTQYF
NA	TRBJ2-7	few	TRBV20-1	TGCAGTGCTAGAATAAGGGCTTGGCCCTACGAGCAGTACTTC	CSARIRAWPYEQYF
NA	TRBJ2-3	few	TRBV29-1	TGCAGCTCCGGGCCCTTTGATACGCAGTATTTT	CSSGPFDTQYF
NA	TRBJ1-1	many	TRBV27	TGTGCCAGCAGTTTTGGGATGAACACTGAAGCTTTCTTT	CASSFGMNTEAFF
NA	TRBJ2-1	NA	TRBV6-1	TGTGCCACACAGGGCGACTGGAACAATGAGCAGTTCTTC	CATQGDWNNEQFF
TRBD2	TRBJ2-1	few	TRBV3-1	TGTGCCAGCAGCCAAGATCCAGCGGGGGCGGATGAGCAGTTCTTC	CASSQDPAGADEQFF
NA	TRBJ2-1	few	TRBV28	TGTGCCAGCAGTACTCCGGGGACCCACAATGAGCAGTTCTTC	CASSTPGTHNEQFF
TRBD2	TRBJ2-3	many	TRBV4-1	TGCGCCAGCAGCCGGACTAGCGGGACATCAGATACGCAGTATTTT	CASSRTSGTSDTQYF
NA	TRBJ1-1	NA	TRBV3-1	TGTGCCAGCAGCCAAGATCCGAGGCCCCACGGGGCTTTCTTT	CASSQDPRPHGAFF
TRBD1	TRBJ2-5	many	TRBV5-1	TGCGCCAGCAGCTCCGGGACAGGGGGACGCTACCAAGAGACCCAGTACTTC	CASSSGTGGRYQETQYF
NA	TRBJ1-1	NA	TRBV2	TGTGCCAGCAGTGATCAGGGAAGATTCAAGGCTTTCTTT	CASSDQGRFKAFF
NA	TRBJ1-1	NA	TRBV5-1	TGCGCCAGCAGCTTGGGGATGTTGTCGAACACTGAAGCTTTCTTT	CASSLGMLSNTEAFF
NA	TRBJ1-2	few	TRBV28	TGTGCCAGCAGTTCCGACACCTCGAACTATGGCTACACCTTC	CASSSDTSNYGYTF
NA	TRBJ2-1	few	TRBV5-1	TGCGCCAGCAGCTTGGTGCGGGATTCTTACAATGAGCAGTTCTTC	CASSLVRDSYNEQFF
TRBD2	TRBJ2-7	NA	TRBV5-1	TGCGCCAGCAGCGACCTAGCGGATAACTACGAGCAGTACTTC	CASSDLADNYEQYF
TRBD2	TRBJ2-7	NA	TRBV4-1	TGCGCCAGCAGCCAAGATTGGGGGGGGGAAGCGGACGAGCAGTACTTC	CASSQDWGGEADEQYF
TRBD2	TRBJ2-1	few	TRBV7-8	TGTGCCAGCGGACTTCTAGCGGGGGGACCGATTGAGCAGTTCTTC	CASGLLAGGPIEQFF
NA	TRBJ2-1	NA	TRBV7-6	TGTGCCAGCAGCGGGGTTATGGACAAGCAGTTCTTC	CASSGVMDKQFF
TRBD1	TRBJ2-1	many	TRBV7-9	TGTGCCAGCAGCTTAGGGGGACAGGTAATCAATGAGCAGTTCTTC	CASSLGGQVINEQFF
NA	TRBJ2-7	many	TRBV29-1	TGCAGCGCCCTGACAGGCTCCTACGAGCAGTACTTC	CSALTGSYEQYF
TRBD2	TRBJ2-7	NA	TRBV9	TGTGCCAGCAGCGTGTCCGGGACTAGCGGAACCTACGAGCAGTACTTC	CASSVSGTSGTYEQYF
TRBD1	TRBJ1-2	NA	TRBV29-1	TGCAGCGTAAGGGACAGCTATGGCTACACCTTC	CSVRDSYGYTF
NA	TRBJ2-4	few	TRBV12-3/TRBV12-4	TGTGCCAGCACCACCTTAATTCGGGACCAGGTAGCCAAAAACATTCAGTACTTC	CASTTLIRDQVAKNIQYF
NA	TRBJ2-6	NA	TRBV27	TGTGCCAGCAAAGGACAGACCAGCTCTGGGGCCAACGTCCTGACTTTC	CASKGQTSSGANVLTF
TRBD1	TRBJ2-3	NA	TRBV7-9	TGTGCCAGCAGCTTAGCACAGGGGGTTTCAGATACGCAGTATTTT	CASSLAQGVSDTQYF
TRBD1	TRBJ2-4	NA	TRBV12-3/TRBV12-4	TGTGCCAGCAGCCGACAGGGGGACAAAAACATTCAGTACTTC	CASSRQGDKNIQYF
TRBD2	TRBJ2-1	NA	TRBV5-1	TGCGCCAGCATTGGAGCGGGGGAGTACAATGAGCAGTTCTTC	CASIGAGEYNEQFF
TRBD2	TRBJ2-7	many	TRBV6-5	TGTGCCAGCAGTTACGGAGCGGGAGCTAACAACGAGCAGTACTTC	CASSYGAGANNEQYF
TRBD2	TRBJ2-1	few	TRBV7-8	TGTGCCAGCAAAATTAGCGGGAGGCCCTCCTACAATGAGCAGTTCTTC	CASKISGRPSYNEQFF
NA	TRBJ1-1	many	TRBV7-9	TGTGCCAGCAGCTTTTCACAGCCGAACACTGAAGCTTTCTTT	CASSFSQPNTEAFF
TRBD2	TRBJ2-1	few	TRBV12-3/TRBV12-4	TGTGCCAGCAGTTATGAGCGGGGGGGCAGAGGTGAGCAGTTCTTC	CASSYERGGRGEQFF
NA	TRBJ1-1	NA	TRBV6-5	TGTGCCAGCAGTTTATCCAGGGGTCTGAGCACTGAAGCTTTCTTT	CASSLSRGLSTEAFF
TRBD1	TRBJ2-3	NA	TRBV9	TGTGCCAGCAGCCCGGGGGACAGGTCCACAGATACGCAGTATTTT	CASSPGDRSTDTQYF
NA	TRBJ2-1	few	TRBV7-8	TGTGCCAGCAGTTCGACCGAGGGTAAAAGGTTCTTC	CASSSTEGKRFF
TRBD2	TRBJ2-7	NA	TRBV13	TGTGCCAGCAGCTTCCTAGCGGGAGGGCTGATAGACGAGCAGTACTTC	CASSFLAGGLIDEQYF
TRBD2	TRBJ2-1	NA	TRBV6-1	TGTGCCAGCAGTGAATGGACTAGCGGGAGAGGGAGCTCCTACAATGAGCAGTTCTTC	CASSEWTSGRGSSYNEQFF
TRBD2	TRBJ2-3	few	TRBV6-2/TRBV6-3	TGTGCCAGCAGTTACGAGAGCGGGGAGAGCACAGATACGCAGTATTTT	CASSYESGESTDTQYF
NA	TRBJ2-2	many	TRBV11-2	TGTGCCAGCAGCCGAAGACAGACGAACACCGGGGAGCTGTTTTTT	CASSRRQTNTGELFF
TRBD2	TRBJ2-5	many	TRBV12-3/TRBV12-4	TGTGCCACCATGGCGGCTAGCGGGATGGAGACCCAGTACTTC	CATMAASGMETQYF
NA	TRBJ2-3	NA	TRBV28	TGTGCCAGCAGTTTAGTGCCCCTCGGAGATACGCAGTATTTT	CASSLVPLGDTQYF